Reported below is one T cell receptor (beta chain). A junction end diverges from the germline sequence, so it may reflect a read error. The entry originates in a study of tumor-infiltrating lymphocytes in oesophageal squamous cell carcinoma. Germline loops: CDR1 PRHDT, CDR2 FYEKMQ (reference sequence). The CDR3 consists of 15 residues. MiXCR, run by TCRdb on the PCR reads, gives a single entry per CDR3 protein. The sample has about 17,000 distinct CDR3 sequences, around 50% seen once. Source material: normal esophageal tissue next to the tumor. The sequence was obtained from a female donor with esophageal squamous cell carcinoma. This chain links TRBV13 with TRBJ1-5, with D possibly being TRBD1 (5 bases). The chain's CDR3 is CASSPAQGANQPQHF. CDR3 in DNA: TGCGCCAGCAGCCCCGCGCAAGGGGCGAATCAGCCCCAGCATTTT.